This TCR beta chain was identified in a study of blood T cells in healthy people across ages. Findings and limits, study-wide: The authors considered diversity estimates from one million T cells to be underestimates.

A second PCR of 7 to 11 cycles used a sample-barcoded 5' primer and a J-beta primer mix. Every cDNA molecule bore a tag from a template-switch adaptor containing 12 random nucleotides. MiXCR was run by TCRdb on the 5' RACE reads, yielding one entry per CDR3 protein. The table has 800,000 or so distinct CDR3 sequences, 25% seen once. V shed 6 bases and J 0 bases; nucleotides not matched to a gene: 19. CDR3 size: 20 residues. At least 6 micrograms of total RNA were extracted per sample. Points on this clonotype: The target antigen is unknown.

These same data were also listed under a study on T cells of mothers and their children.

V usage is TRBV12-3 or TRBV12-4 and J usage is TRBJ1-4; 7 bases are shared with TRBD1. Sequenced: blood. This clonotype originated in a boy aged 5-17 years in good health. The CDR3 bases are TGTGCCAGCAGGCGACAACATTTACCGGGACAGCAGGCAACTAATGAAAAACTGTTTTTT. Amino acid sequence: CASRRQHLPGQQATNEKLFF.